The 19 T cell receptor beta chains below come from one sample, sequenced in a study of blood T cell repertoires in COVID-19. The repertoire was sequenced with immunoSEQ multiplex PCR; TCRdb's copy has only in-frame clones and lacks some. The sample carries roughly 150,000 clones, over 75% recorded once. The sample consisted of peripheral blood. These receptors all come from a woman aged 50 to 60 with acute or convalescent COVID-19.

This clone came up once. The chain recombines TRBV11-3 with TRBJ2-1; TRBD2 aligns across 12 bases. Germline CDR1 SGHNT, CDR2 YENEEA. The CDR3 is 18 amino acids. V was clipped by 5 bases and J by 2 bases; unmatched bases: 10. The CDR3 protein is CASSHTQSSGGAYNEQFF. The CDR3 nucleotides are TGTGCCAGCAGCCACACCCAATCTAGCGGGGGGGCCTACAATGAGCAGTTCTTC.

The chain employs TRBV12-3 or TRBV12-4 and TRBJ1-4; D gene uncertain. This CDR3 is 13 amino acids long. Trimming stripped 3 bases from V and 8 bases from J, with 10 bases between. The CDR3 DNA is TGTGCCAGCAGTTTTGTTAGAGGGGAAAAACTGTTTTTT. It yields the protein CASSFVRGEKLFF.

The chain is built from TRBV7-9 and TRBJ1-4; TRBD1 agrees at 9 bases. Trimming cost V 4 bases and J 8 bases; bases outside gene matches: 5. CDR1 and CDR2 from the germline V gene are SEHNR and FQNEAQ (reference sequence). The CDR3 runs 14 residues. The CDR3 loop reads CASSSGQGGEKLFF. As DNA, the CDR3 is TGTGCCAGCAGCTCGGGACAGGGTGGAGAAAAACTGTTTTTT.

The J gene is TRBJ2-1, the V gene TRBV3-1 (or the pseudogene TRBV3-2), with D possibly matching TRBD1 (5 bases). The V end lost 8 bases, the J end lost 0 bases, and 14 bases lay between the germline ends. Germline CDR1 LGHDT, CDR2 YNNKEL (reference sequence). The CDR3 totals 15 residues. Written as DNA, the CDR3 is TGTGCCAGCGCTCTGGACACCAGCTCCTACAATGAGCAGTTCTTC. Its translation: CASALDTSSYNEQFF.

Here the CDR3 reads CAISEPETGSGYTF. CDR3 DNA sequence: TGTGCCATCAGTGAGCCGGAGACAGGTTCAGGCTACACCTTC. The rearrangement uses TRBV10-3 and TRBJ1-2; maybe TRBD1 (6 bases). V lost 2 bases to trimming and J lost 8 bases, with 15 bases between them. The germline V gene encodes CDR1 ENHRY and CDR2 SYGVKD. The CDR3 runs 14 residues.

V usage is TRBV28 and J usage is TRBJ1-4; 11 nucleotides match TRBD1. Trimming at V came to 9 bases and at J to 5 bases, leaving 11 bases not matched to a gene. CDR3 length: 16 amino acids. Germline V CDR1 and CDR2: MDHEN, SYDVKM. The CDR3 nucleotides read TGTGCCAGTTCGGGACAGGGGGGAACATTGAATGAAAAACTGTTTTTT. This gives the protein CASSGQGGTLNEKLFF.

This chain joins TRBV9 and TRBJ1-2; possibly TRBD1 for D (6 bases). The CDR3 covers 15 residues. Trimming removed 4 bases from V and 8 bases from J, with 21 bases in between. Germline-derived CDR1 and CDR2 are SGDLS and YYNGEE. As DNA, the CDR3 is TGTGCCAGCAGCCTCCACGACAGGCAAGTTAGGGGCTACACCTTC. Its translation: CASSLHDRQVRGYTF. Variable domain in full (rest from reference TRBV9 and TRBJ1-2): DSGVTQTPKHLITATGQRVTLRCSPRSGDLSVYWYQQSLDQGLQFLIQYYNGEERAKGNILERFSAQQFPDLHSELNLSSLELGDSALYFCASSLHDRQVRGYTFGSGTRLTVV.

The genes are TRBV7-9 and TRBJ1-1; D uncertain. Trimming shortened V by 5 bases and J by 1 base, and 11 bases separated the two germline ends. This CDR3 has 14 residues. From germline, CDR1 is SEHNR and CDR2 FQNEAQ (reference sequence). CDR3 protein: CASSSSGKNTEAFF. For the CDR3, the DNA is TGTGCCAGCAGCAGCTCCGGGAAGAACACTGAAGCTTTCTTT.

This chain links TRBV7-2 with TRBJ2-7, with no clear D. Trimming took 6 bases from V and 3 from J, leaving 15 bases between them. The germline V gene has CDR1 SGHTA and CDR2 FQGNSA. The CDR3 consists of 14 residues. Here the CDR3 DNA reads TGTGCCAGCAGTTCGGGTGTCGGCTACTACGAGCAGTACTTC. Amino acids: CASSSGVGYYEQYF.

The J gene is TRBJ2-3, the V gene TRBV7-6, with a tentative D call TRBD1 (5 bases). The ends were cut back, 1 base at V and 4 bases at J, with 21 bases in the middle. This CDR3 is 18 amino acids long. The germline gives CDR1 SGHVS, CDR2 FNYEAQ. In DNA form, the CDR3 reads TGTGCCAGCAGCTTAGGGCAGGGCTTAAGAGAGATTGCAGATACGCAGTATTTT. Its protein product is CASSLGQGLREIADTQYF. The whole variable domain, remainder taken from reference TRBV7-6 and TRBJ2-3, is GAGVSQSPRYKVTKRGQDVALRCDPISGHVSLYWYRQALGQGPEFLTYFNYEAQQDKSGLPNDRFSAERPEGSISTLTIQRTEQRDSAMYRCASSLGQGLREIADTQYFGPGTRLTVL.

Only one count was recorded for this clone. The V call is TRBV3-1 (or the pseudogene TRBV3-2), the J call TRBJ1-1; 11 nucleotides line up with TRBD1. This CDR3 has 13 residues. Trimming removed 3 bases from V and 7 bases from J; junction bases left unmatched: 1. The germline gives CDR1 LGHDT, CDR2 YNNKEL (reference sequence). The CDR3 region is CASSQGQGVEAFF. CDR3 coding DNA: TGTGCCAGCAGCCAGGGACAGGGGGTTGAAGCTTTCTTT.

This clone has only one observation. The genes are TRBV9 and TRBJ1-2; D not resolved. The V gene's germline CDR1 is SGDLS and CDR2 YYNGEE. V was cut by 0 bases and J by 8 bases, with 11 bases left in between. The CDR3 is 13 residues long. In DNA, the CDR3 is TGTGCCAGCAGCGTAGATGGGCAACAGGGCTACACCTTC. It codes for CASSVDGQQGYTF.

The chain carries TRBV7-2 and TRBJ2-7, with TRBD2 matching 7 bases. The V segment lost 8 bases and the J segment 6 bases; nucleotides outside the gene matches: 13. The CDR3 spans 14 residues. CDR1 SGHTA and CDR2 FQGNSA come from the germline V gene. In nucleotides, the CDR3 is TGTGCCAGCGCACCTCCTCCCGGGGGGACCGAGCAGTACTTC. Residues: CASAPPPGGTEQYF. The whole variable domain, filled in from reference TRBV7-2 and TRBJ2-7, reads GAGVSQSPSNKVTEKGKDVELRCDPISGHTALYWYRQSLGQGLEFLIYFQGNSAPDKSGLPSDRFSAERTGGSVSTLTIQRTQQEDSAVYLCASAPPPGGTEQYFGPGTRLTVT.

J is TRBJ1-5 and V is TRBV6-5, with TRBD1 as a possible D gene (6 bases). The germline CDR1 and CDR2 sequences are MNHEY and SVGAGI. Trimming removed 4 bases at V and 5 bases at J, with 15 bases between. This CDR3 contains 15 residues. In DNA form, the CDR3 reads TGTGCCAGCAGTTCGACCGGGACACCTTATCAGCCCCAGCATTTT. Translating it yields CASSSTGTPYQPQHF.

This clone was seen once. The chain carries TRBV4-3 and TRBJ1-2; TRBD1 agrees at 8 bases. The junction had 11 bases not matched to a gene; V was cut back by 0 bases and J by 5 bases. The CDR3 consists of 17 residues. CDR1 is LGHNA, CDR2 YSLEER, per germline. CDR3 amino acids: CASSQDTRQGIRYGYTF. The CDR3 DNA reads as TGCGCCAGCAGCCAAGACACCAGACAGGGGATACGGTATGGCTACACCTTC.

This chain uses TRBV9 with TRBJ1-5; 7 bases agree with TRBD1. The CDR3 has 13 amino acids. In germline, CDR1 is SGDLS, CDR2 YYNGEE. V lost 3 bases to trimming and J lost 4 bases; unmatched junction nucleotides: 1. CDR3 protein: CASSGDSNQPQHF. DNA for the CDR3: TGTGCCAGCAGCGGGGACAGTAATCAGCCCCAGCATTTT.

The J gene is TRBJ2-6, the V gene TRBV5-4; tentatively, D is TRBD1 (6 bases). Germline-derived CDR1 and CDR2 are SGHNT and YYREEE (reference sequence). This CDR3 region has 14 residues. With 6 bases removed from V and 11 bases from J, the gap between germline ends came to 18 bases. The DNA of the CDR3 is TGTGCCAGCACCCAATACAGGGAAGTGGACGTCCTGACTTTC. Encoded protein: CASTQYREVDVLTF.

CDR3 sequence: CASSPTRGLTANYGYTF. In nucleotides, the CDR3 is TGTGCCAGCAGCCCAACTCGGGGACTGACAGCTAACTATGGCTACACCTTC. The rearrangement links TRBV9 to TRBJ1-2, with D possibly TRBD1 on 5 matching bases. Germline V gene data show CDR1 as SGDLS and CDR2 as YYNGEE. This CDR3 comprises 17 residues. V was shortened by 4 bases and J by 0 bases, with 19 bases between the two germline ends.

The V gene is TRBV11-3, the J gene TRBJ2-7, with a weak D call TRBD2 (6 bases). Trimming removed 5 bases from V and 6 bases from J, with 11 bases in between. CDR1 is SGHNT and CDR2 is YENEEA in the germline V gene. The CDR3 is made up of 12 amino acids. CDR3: CASSPPGGEQYF. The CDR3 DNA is TGTGCCAGCAGCCCCCCCGGGGGCGAGCAGTACTTC.